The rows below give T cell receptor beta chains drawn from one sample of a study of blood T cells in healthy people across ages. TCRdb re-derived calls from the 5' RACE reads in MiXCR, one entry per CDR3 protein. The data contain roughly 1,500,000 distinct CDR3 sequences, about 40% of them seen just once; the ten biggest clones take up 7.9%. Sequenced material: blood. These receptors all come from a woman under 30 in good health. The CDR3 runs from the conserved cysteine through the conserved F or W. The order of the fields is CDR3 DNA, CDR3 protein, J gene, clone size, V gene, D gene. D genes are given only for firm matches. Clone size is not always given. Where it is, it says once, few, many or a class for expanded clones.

CDR3nt: TGTGCCAGCTCACCGACAGGGGGGGACGCTAACTATGGCTACACCTTC
CDR3aa: CASSPTGGDANYGYTF
j_gene: TRBJ1-2
abundance: NA
v_gene: TRBV18
d_gene: TRBD1

CDR3nt: TGCAGCGTTGAAGTAGGGCGGGGCGGCACTGAAGCTTTCTTT
CDR3aa: CSVEVGRGGTEAFF
j_gene: TRBJ1-1
abundance: NA
v_gene: TRBV29-1
d_gene: NA

CDR3nt: TGTGCCAGCAGTTACTCGAGGGGAAAAGGAGATGGCTACACCTTC
CDR3aa: CASSYSRGKGDGYTF
j_gene: TRBJ1-2
abundance: NA
v_gene: TRBV6-5
d_gene: NA

CDR3nt: TGCAGTGCTCCAAAACCGGGACAGGGGGCATACGAGCAGTACTTC
CDR3aa: CSAPKPGQGAYEQYF
j_gene: TRBJ2-7
abundance: NA
v_gene: TRBV20-1
d_gene: TRBD1

CDR3nt: TGTGCCATCACTGGCTCGGGGGAGCAGTACTTC
CDR3aa: CAITGSGEQYF
j_gene: TRBJ2-5
abundance: few
v_gene: TRBV10-3
d_gene: NA

CDR3nt: TGTGCCAGCAGCTTCTGGGCGGGGGGGCCTTTCAATGAGCAGTTCTTC
CDR3aa: CASSFWAGGPFNEQFF
j_gene: TRBJ2-1
abundance: NA
v_gene: TRBV7-3
d_gene: TRBD2

CDR3nt: TGTGCCAGCAGTTGGGACGAAAACATTCAGTACTTC
CDR3aa: CASSWDENIQYF
j_gene: TRBJ2-4
abundance: few
v_gene: TRBV6-6
d_gene: NA

CDR3nt: TGCGCCAGCAGCGCCCTTAGCGGGGGGGCAGATACGCAGTATTTT
CDR3aa: CASSALSGGADTQYF
j_gene: TRBJ2-3
abundance: NA
v_gene: TRBV5-1
d_gene: TRBD2

CDR3nt: TGCAGTGCTAGAGATTGGGACCTGGCGGGCTATGGCTACACCTTC
CDR3aa: CSARDWDLAGYGYTF
j_gene: TRBJ1-2
abundance: NA
v_gene: TRBV20-1
d_gene: NA

CDR3nt: TGCAGTGCTATAGCTCGGGACTCTGGGGCCAACGTCCTGACTTTC
CDR3aa: CSAIARDSGANVLTF
j_gene: TRBJ2-6
abundance: few
v_gene: TRBV20-1
d_gene: NA

CDR3nt: TGTGCCAGCAGCCCAGGGAGGGGGAAGAGCGCAGATACGCAGTATTTT
CDR3aa: CASSPGRGKSADTQYF
j_gene: TRBJ2-3
abundance: NA
v_gene: TRBV7-2
d_gene: NA

CDR3nt: TGTGCCAGCAGCGCGACATTATACAATGAGCAGTTCTTC
CDR3aa: CASSATLYNEQFF
j_gene: TRBJ2-1
abundance: many
v_gene: TRBV7-2
d_gene: NA

CDR3nt: TGTGCCAGCAGAGATGGGGGGGGAATAGGGCAGTACTTC
CDR3aa: CASRDGGGIGQYF
j_gene: TRBJ2-7
abundance: once
v_gene: TRBV2
d_gene: TRBD2

CDR3nt: TGTGCCAGCAGCCTATGGGGGGGCTCTGCAACTAATGAAAAACTGTTTTTT
CDR3aa: CASSLWGGSATNEKLFF
j_gene: TRBJ1-4
abundance: many
v_gene: TRBV7-2
d_gene: NA

CDR3nt: TGTGCCATCAGTTCCGCCCCCAGGGGGAACACTGAAGCTTTCTTT
CDR3aa: CAISSAPRGNTEAFF
j_gene: TRBJ1-1
abundance: NA
v_gene: TRBV10-3
d_gene: NA

CDR3nt: TGTGCCAGCAGGAAACCCCCGGGACCCAATGAGCAGTACTTC
CDR3aa: CASRKPPGPNEQYF
j_gene: TRBJ2-5
abundance: NA
v_gene: TRBV7-2
d_gene: NA